What follows are 8 T cell receptor beta chains derived from one specimen sequenced in a study of regulatory T cells in long-lasting Graves disease. For TCR beta, libraries came from iRepertoire HTBI primers and Arm-PCR of CDR3 regions. Via MiXCR, TCRdb re-called the multiplex PCR reads, giving one row per CDR3 protein. This table has 450,000 to 650,000 distinct CDR3 sequences, roughly a sixth appearing once. Noted time point: newly diagnosed GD, antithyroid drugs for less than 3 months. PBMC RNA was the source of the TCR library. The sample was also reused in another study, on T cells in Graves' hyperthyroidism and ophthalmopathy.

Sequencing used peripheral blood mononuclear cells (PBMCs), obtained at new diagnosis, from a patient treated with antithyroid drugs. Source of these receptors: a woman aged 40-65 years with Graves disease.

A remark on this clonotype: Relative to the germline gene, one junction end is altered; a read error may explain this. V and J are TRBV5-4 and TRBJ2-3, with D maybe TRBD2 (6 bases). Germline V gene sequence: CDR1 SGHNT, CDR2 YYREEE (reference sequence). The CDR3 extends over 16 amino acids. For the CDR3, the DNA is TGCGGGTCCAGACCGACTCCCGGGGGTAGGACAGATACGCAGTATTTT. It codes for CGSRPTPGGRTDTQYF.

This clonotype appeared many times. This chain links TRBV6-2 or TRBV6-3 with TRBJ2-7; 8 nucleotides line up with TRBD1. The V and J ends lost 6 bases and 5 bases, in that order; junction bases with no gene match: 6. The CDR3 covers 13 residues. Germline-derived CDR1 and CDR2 are MNHEY and SVGEGT. The CDR3 DNA reads TGTGCCAGCAGAGGACAGGGTGGTAACGAGCAGTACTTC. It translates to CASRGQGGNEQYF.

This clonotype appeared a few times. One base separates it from a far larger clone, so it is likely a read error. The J gene is TRBJ1-1, the V gene TRBV7-6; no firm D call. V lost 0 bases to trimming and J lost 3 bases, with 5 bases between them. This CDR3 is 13 amino acids long. The germline V gene encodes CDR1 SGHVS and CDR2 FNYEAQ. CDR3: CASSLAEDTEAFF. CDR3 nucleotides: TGTGCCAGCAGCTTAGCTGAGGACACTGAAGCTTTCTTT.

The chain combines TRBV5-1 with TRBJ2-7; the D is unclear. The germline V and J ends were trimmed by 3 bases and 2 bases, with 15 bases remaining between them. CDR1 and CDR2 (germline): SGHRS, YFSETQ. This CDR3 has 15 amino acids. The CDR3 DNA follows: TGCGCCAGCAGCTACCCCGACACTCAACCCTACGAGCAGTACTTC. Its translation is CASSYPDTQPYEQYF.

This clonotype was recorded at least ten times. CDR3 in amino acids: CSARGPTNQPQHF. CDR3 bases: TGCAGTGCTAGAGGACCGACAAATCAGCCCCAGCATTTT. The V call is TRBV20-1, the J call TRBJ1-5; no firm D call. The CDR3 contains 13 residues. Trimming shortened V by 1 base and J by 4 bases, and 8 bases separated the two germline ends. The germline V gene encodes CDR1 DFQATT and CDR2 SNEGSKA (reference sequence).

V usage is TRBV7-9 and J usage is TRBJ1-1; D uncertain. Deletions cut 5 bases from V and 3 bases from J, with 7 bases between. Germline lookup yields CDR1 SEHNR and CDR2 FQNEAQ (reference sequence). The CDR3 is 12 residues long. The CDR3, as DNA: TGTGCCAGCAGCAACGGGTACACTGAAGCTTTCTTT. As protein: CASSNGYTEAFF.

About this clonotype itself: The conserved phenylalanine or tryptophan is not found at the CDR3 terminus, so this likely reflects a read error. This rearrangement joins TRBV28 to TRBJ2-7; a weak D match, TRBD2 (6 bases). V lost 8 bases, J lost 5 bases, and 10 bases lay in between. The CDR3 covers 11 residues. Germline CDR1 MDHEN, CDR2 SYDVKM. In DNA form, the CDR3 reads TGTGCCAGCGGGAGGCTTGACGAGCAGTACTCC. Protein: CASGRLDEQYS.

Comment on this clonotype: A far larger clone is one nucleotide away, so this likely arose from a read error. J is TRBJ1-6 and V is TRBV6-1; TRBD1 matches at 8 bases. In germline, CDR1 is MNHNS, CDR2 SASEGT. The CDR3 totals 14 residues. CDR3 in DNA: TGCGCCAGCAGCAACGCTGGACAGGGCCCACCCCTCCACTTT. Amino acid sequence: CASSNAGQGPPLHF.